Each of the 26 T cell receptor beta chains below was sequenced from the same sample in a study of cytomegalovirus exposure and HLA in healthy donors. Vbeta (60) and Jbeta (13) primers were used in the PCR. Data came from immunoSEQ multiplex PCR; TCRdb stores just in-frame clones and leaves some out. The top ten hold 2% to 2.5% of the sample, which has around 90,000 clones, under 75% seen once. The sample consisted of PBMCs. These receptor sequences come from a human donor in good health.

The chain couples TRBV6-6 to TRBJ1-4, with D unresolved. Germline CDR1 is MNHNY and CDR2 is SVGAGI (reference sequence). V lost 5 bases and J lost 8, with 9 bases in between. CDR3 length equals 12 residues. CDR3 residues: CASSQREEKLFF. Here the CDR3 DNA reads TGTGCCAGCAGTCAACGGGAAGAAAAACTGTTTTTT.

The chain carries TRBV5-1 and TRBJ1-3, with D tentatively TRBD1 (6 bases). This CDR3 contains 15 residues. V gave up 0 bases and J gave up 1 base, with 8 bases separating them. Germline V CDR1 and CDR2: SGHRS, YFSETQ. CDR3 in amino acids: CASSLEGVSGNTIYF. The CDR3 coding sequence is TGCGCCAGCAGCTTGGAGGGGGTATCTGGAAACACCATATATTTT.

This clone was seen a handful of times. V and J are TRBV27 and TRBJ2-1; 7 nucleotides line up with TRBD2. Germline V gives CDR1 MNHEY, CDR2 SMNVEV (reference sequence). This CDR3 spans 16 amino acids. V was pared by 1 base and J by 0 bases, with 3 bases of the junction left unmatched. The CDR3 sequence is CASSLFGGDSYNEQFF. In nucleotides, the CDR3 is TGTGCCAGCAGTTTATTTGGGGGGGACTCCTACAATGAGCAGTTCTTC.

This rearrangement joins TRBV5-8 to TRBJ2-7; tentative D call: TRBD2 (5 bases). Germline V gene sequence: CDR1 SGHTS, CDR2 YDEGEE. V shed 1 base and J shed 7 bases, with 15 bases lying between them. The CDR3 loop spans 14 amino acids. The CDR3 loop is CASSLFWEFGEQYF. Written as DNA, the CDR3 is TGTGCCAGCAGCTTGTTTTGGGAGTTTGGGGAGCAGTACTTC.

V is TRBV5-1 and J is TRBJ1-6; D not certain. Germline V gene data show CDR1 as SGHRS and CDR2 as YFSETQ. The V end was cut by 0 bases, the J end by 5 bases, with 9 bases between. CDR3 length equals 15 residues. CDR3 nucleotides: TGCGCCAGCAGCTTGGAGACTCCGGATAATTCACCCCTCCACTTT. Protein: CASSLETPDNSPLHF.

This sequence joins TRBV18 and TRBJ2-1; 7 bases map to TRBD1. The CDR3 length is 15 residues. CDR1 KGHSH and CDR2 LQKENI come from the germline V gene. V dropped 2 bases and J dropped 0; count of bases not matched to a gene: 1. The chain's CDR3 is CASSPTGASYNEQFF. DNA of the CDR3: TGTGCCAGCTCACCAACAGGGGCCTCCTACAATGAGCAGTTCTTC.

The rearrangement joins TRBV4-1 to TRBJ1-6, with D possibly being TRBD1 (5 bases). The germline V gene has CDR1 MGHRA and CDR2 YSYEKL. The germline V and J ends were trimmed by 1 base and 9 bases, with 13 bases remaining between them. The CDR3 loop spans 15 amino acids. The CDR3 sequence is CASSQGSFQGSPLHF. The CDR3 DNA reads as TGCGCCAGCAGCCAAGGCAGCTTCCAGGGTTCACCCCTCCACTTT.

This chain joins TRBV7-8 and TRBJ2-2; D might be TRBD2 (6 bases). This CDR3 region has 16 residues. Deletions cut 1 base from V and 5 bases from J, with 14 bases between. Germline CDR1 reads SGHVS; CDR2 reads FQNEAQ. Here the CDR3 DNA reads TGTGCCAGCAGCTTAGTCCGGGAGCGAGGGACCGGGGAGCTGTTTTTT. Translating gives CASSLVRERGTGELFF. The variable domain in full, with the rest retrieved from reference TRBV7-8 and TRBJ2-2, is GAGVSQSPRYKVAKRGQDVALRCDPISGHVSLFWYQQALGQGPEFLTYFQNEAQLDKSGLPSDRFFAERPEGSVSTLKIQRTQQEDSAVYLCASSLVRERGTGELFFGEGSRLTVL.

This clone was detected only a few times. This chain connects TRBV7-8 to TRBJ1-2, with 9 bases that match TRBD1. From germline, CDR1 is SGHVS and CDR2 FQNEAQ. V lost 5 bases to trimming and J lost 4 bases; unmatched junction nucleotides: 8. This CDR3 spans 15 amino acids. The DNA for the CDR3 is TGTGCCAGCAGCACAATACAGGGGGCAGGCTATGGCTACACCTTC. It yields the protein CASSTIQGAGYGYTF.

The V gene is TRBV2, the J gene TRBJ2-1; D unclear. The CDR3 consists of 11 residues. CDR1 and CDR2 (germline): SNHLY, FYNNEI. Deletions cut 8 bases from V and 2 bases from J, with 4 bases between. The CDR3 reads CASQTYNEQFF. Written as DNA, the CDR3 is TGTGCCAGCCAAACCTACAATGAGCAGTTCTTC.

The chain has TRBV6-6 and TRBJ2-1; D unresolved. Germline V CDR1 and CDR2: MNHNY, SVGAGI (reference sequence). Trimming removed 6 bases from V and 3 bases from J, with 15 bases in between. This CDR3 has 15 amino acids. CDR3 nucleotides: TGTGCCAGCAGCGAGTTAGGTCAGGACTACAATGAGCAGTTCTTC. Amino acids: CASSELGQDYNEQFF.

This clone has more than one count but fewer than ten. The chain links TRBV13 to TRBJ2-2; possible D gene TRBD1, 5 bases. The CDR3 contains 15 residues. Looked up from germline, CDR1 is PRHDT and CDR2 is FYEKMQ (reference sequence). The germline V and J ends were trimmed by 0 bases and 1 base, with 6 bases remaining between them. CDR3 in amino acids: CASSLGTVNTGELFF. In nucleotides, the CDR3 is TGTGCCAGCAGCTTAGGGACAGTGAACACCGGGGAGCTGTTTTTT.

The chain joins TRBV7-6 to TRBJ2-3; TRBD2 is a possible D gene (6 bases). Germline CDR1 reads SGHVS; CDR2 reads FNYEAQ. The CDR3 runs 16 residues. V was trimmed by 3 bases and J by 0 bases, leaving 13 bases between them. The CDR3 protein is CASSFLAPYSTDTQYF. CDR3 DNA sequence: TGTGCCAGCAGCTTTCTAGCGCCCTATAGCACAGATACGCAGTATTTT.

This clone came up a few times. This chain joins TRBV9 and TRBJ1-3, with D possibly matching TRBD1 (6 bases). The CDR3 sequence is 15 residues long. Germline V CDR1 and CDR2: SGDLS, YYNGEE. V lost 3 bases, J lost 4 bases, and 14 bases lay in between. The CDR3 DNA reads TGTGCCAGCAGCGCCCTACAGGGTCCCGGAAACACCATATATTTT. This encodes CASSALQGPGNTIYF.

V gene TRBV6-1 combines with J gene TRBJ2-7; 9 nucleotides match TRBD1. V shed 7 bases and J 4 bases; nucleotides not matched to a gene: 8. The germline V gene encodes CDR1 MNHNS and CDR2 SASEGT. The CDR3 covers 14 residues. The CDR3 loop is CASTKDRGGYEQYF. The DNA for the CDR3 is TGTGCCAGCACCAAGGACAGGGGTGGGTACGAGCAGTACTTC.

The CDR3 sequence: CASSLDLRISYNSPLHF. The CDR3 coding sequence is TGTGCCAGCAGCTTGGACCTCAGGATTTCCTATAATTCACCCCTCCACTTT. The rearrangement uses TRBV5-4 and TRBJ1-6; D is uncertain. The CDR3 contains 17 residues. Per germline, CDR1 SGHNT and CDR2 YYREEE (reference sequence). The V and J ends lost 0 bases and 1 base respectively, with 11 bases between them.

This clone appeared a single time. The rearrangement links TRBV4-2 to TRBJ1-6; possible D gene TRBD1, 5 bases. CDR3 length: 18 amino acids. V was shortened by 0 bases and J by 9 bases, with 21 bases between the two germline ends. Germline V gene sequence: CDR1 LGHNA, CDR2 YNFKEQ. The CDR3 sequence: CASSQDGWRAGHFSPLHF. CDR3 in DNA: TGTGCCAGCAGCCAAGATGGTTGGAGGGCAGGGCATTTTTCACCCCTCCACTTT.

Note on this clone: Other DNA variants within this sample encode the same CDR3. This chain uses TRBV2 with TRBJ1-2; 8 nucleotides agree with TRBD1. Germline values: CDR1 SNHLY, CDR2 FYNNEI. V trimming: 5 bases; J trimming: 6 bases; junction bases outside the gene matches: 5. The CDR3 sequence is 13 residues long. CDR3 residues: CASSIDRGDGYTF. CDR3 bases: TGTGCCAGCAGTATCGACAGGGGTGATGGCTACACCTTC.

The chain is built from TRBV7-9 and TRBJ1-2; D unclear. Trimming took off 5 bases at V and 6 bases at J, with 19 bases between the two ends. There are 15 residues in the CDR3. In germline, CDR1 is SEHNR, CDR2 FQNEAQ (reference sequence). CDR3 amino acids: CASSPSFGERDGYTF. In DNA form, the CDR3 reads TGTGCCAGCAGCCCGTCGTTTGGGGAGAGAGATGGCTACACCTTC.

This clone was observed a handful of times. The rearrangement joins TRBV5-1 to TRBJ2-2; maybe TRBD1 (5 bases). V lost 1 base and J 6 bases, leaving 16 bases between the germline ends. Looked up from germline, CDR1 is SGHRS and CDR2 is YFSETQ. There are 16 residues in the CDR3. In DNA form, the CDR3 reads TGCGCCAGCAGCTTGAATCCAGGGAATGAGGCCGGGGAGCTGTTTTTT. Translating it yields CASSLNPGNEAGELFF.

This clone came up once. This chain joins TRBV7-3 and TRBJ2-1; possibly TRBD2 for D (6 bases). This CDR3 region has 14 residues. V was clipped by 1 base and J by 5 bases, with 9 bases between them. Germline V gene lookup returns CDR1 SGHTA and CDR2 FQGTGA. As DNA, the CDR3 is TGTGCCAGCAGCTTAAGTCTAGCGCACAATGAGCAGTTCTTC. Amino acids: CASSLSLAHNEQFF.

This clone was observed a handful of times. This chain uses TRBV10-3 with TRBJ1-6, with D possibly matching TRBD1 (6 bases). The V end was cut by 5 bases, the J end by 7 bases, with 15 bases between. Germline values: CDR1 ENHRY, CDR2 SYGVKD. The CDR3 is made up of 15 amino acids. The CDR3, as DNA: TGTGCCATCAGTAAACAGGGTAGTGGGAATTCACCCCTCCACTTT. Translation: CAISKQGSGNSPLHF.

The V and J genes are TRBV6-5 and TRBJ2-7, with D perhaps matching TRBD2 (5 bases). Per germline, CDR1 MNHEY and CDR2 SVGAGI. CDR3 length: 15 residues. V was trimmed by 7 bases and J by 8 bases, leaving 24 bases between them. The CDR3 bases are TGTGCCAGCAATCCTGCCGGCTCCAGACTACGACAGCAGTACTTC. This translates into CASNPAGSRLRQQYF.

The chain has TRBV12-5 and TRBJ2-2; the D gene is possibly TRBD2 (5 bases). CDR1 is LGHNT, CDR2 FRNRAP, per germline. V gave up 3 bases and J gave up 3 bases, with 20 bases separating them. The CDR3 spans 18 residues. The CDR3 DNA sequence: TGTGCTAGTGGTTTTTTGGCTGGGAGCGACCTGGACACCGGGGAGCTGTTTTTT. This encodes CASGFLAGSDLDTGELFF.

The CDR3 region is CASSLSGADSPLHF. In DNA form, the CDR3 reads TGTGCCAGCAGCTTATCAGGGGCGGATTCACCCCTCCACTTT. The chain uses TRBV7-3 and TRBJ1-6; a weak D match, TRBD1 (6 bases). Germline V CDR1 and CDR2: SGHTA, FQGTGA. There are 14 residues in the CDR3. The V end was cut by 2 bases, the J end by 8 bases, with 10 bases between. The variable domain in full, with the rest retrieved from reference TRBV7-3 and TRBJ1-6, is GAGVSQTPSNKVTEKGKYVELRCDPISGHTALYWYRQSLGQGPEFLIYFQGTGAADDSGLPNDRFFAVRPEGSVSTLKIQRTERGDSAVYLCASSLSGADSPLHFGNGTRLTVT.

The CDR3 sequence: CASHMGTAQETQYF. CDR3 in DNA: TGTGCCAGTCATATGGGGACTGCACAAGAGACCCAGTACTTC. The V gene is TRBV6-1, the J gene TRBJ2-5; a possible D gene is TRBD2 (6 bases). This CDR3 has 14 amino acids. The V gene's germline CDR1 is MNHNS and CDR2 SASEGT. With 9 bases removed from V and 2 bases from J, the gap between germline ends came to 16 bases.